The 32 T cell receptor beta chains below all came from one sample that was sequenced in a study of T cells expressing NK-cell markers. TCRdb reanalyzed the 5' RACE reads and collapses them to one entry per CDR3 protein, without DNA. The specimen's table records about 440,000 distinct CDR3 sequences. Sequenced input: blood T cells: a sorted CD56 or NKG2C T cell subset, CD4+ or CD8+ T cells, or bulk PBMC T cells (not recorded which). These TCRs come from a woman between 18 and 69 years old in good health.

The chain is built from TRBV5-1 and TRBJ2-2; there is no DNA to check the TCRdb D call of TRBD1. Germline values: CDR1 SGHRS, CDR2 YFSETQ. CDR3 length: 15 residues. CDR3 sequence reads: CASSSDRGQTGELFF.

The chain uses TRBV6-5 and TRBJ2-7; as DNA is missing, the TRBD1 call by TCRdb cannot be tested. Germline V gene data show CDR1 as MNHEY and CDR2 as SVGAGI. This CDR3 region has 15 residues. CDR3 residues: CASSYPRDRAYEQYF.

This chain uses TRBV6-1 with TRBJ2-4; TCRdb proposes TRBD1, but this gene call is untestable without DNA. Germline CDR1 MNHNS, CDR2 SASEGT. CDR3 size: 14 residues. CDR3 residues: CASSMDRIKNIQYF.

The chain recombines TRBV12-3 or TRBV12-4 with TRBJ1-4. This CDR3 is built from 11 residues. The CDR3: CASTNDEKLFF.

This chain connects TRBV7-2 to TRBJ1-2. Germline-derived CDR1 and CDR2 are SGHTA and FQGNSA. The CDR3 is made up of 13 amino acids. This CDR3 is CASSLAILYGYTF.

V and J are TRBV12-3 or TRBV12-4 and TRBJ2-3; TCRdb's D gene call, TRBD2, goes unchecked for lack of DNA. This CDR3 is built from 15 residues. The CDR3 is CASSFSSGGTDTQYF.

V usage is TRBV2 and J usage is TRBJ1-5. CDR3 length: 14 residues. Germline V CDR1 and CDR2: SNHLY, FYNNEI. The CDR3 spells CASKDWHSNQPQHF.

This rearrangement joins TRBV21-1 to TRBJ2-5; no DNA is available, so the TRBD2 call from TCRdb remains unchecked. TRBV21-1 corresponds to a pseudogene. The length of the CDR3 is 17 residues. The CDR3 here is CASSKRLECGGKETQYF.

V usage is TRBV7-7 and J usage is TRBJ1-1; the D call of TRBD1 rests on TCRdb alone, since no DNA is present to check it. Germline CDR1 SSHAT, CDR2 FNYEAQ (reference sequence). The CDR3 has 15 amino acids. The CDR3 protein is CASSPLRGTDTEAFF.

The chain carries TRBV28 and TRBJ2-7. This CDR3 comprises 15 residues. Germline V gene data show CDR1 as MDHEN and CDR2 as SYDVKM. The CDR3 sequence is CASSYQGLDRGEQYF.

The CDR3: CASSPPLTGRDNEQFF. The chain is built from TRBV18 and TRBJ2-1; TCRdb outputs TRBD1, but without DNA this stays unchecked. The CDR3 has 16 amino acids. Looked up from germline, CDR1 is KGHSH and CDR2 is LQKENI.

The chain has TRBV7-2 and TRBJ1-2; TCRdb reports TRBD1, a call that lacks DNA to check it against. The CDR3 has 14 residues. Per germline, CDR1 SGHTA and CDR2 FQGNSA. CDR3 in amino acids: CASSLTGTGASYTF.

The J gene is TRBJ2-1, the V gene TRBV15; TCRdb outputs TRBD2, but without DNA this stays unchecked. This CDR3 contains 17 residues. Germline values: CDR1 LNHNV, CDR2 YYDKDF (reference sequence). The CDR3: CATSRALAGVGYNEQFF.

The genes are TRBV7-9 and TRBJ2-3; TCRdb's assignment of TRBD1 cannot be checked, as there is no DNA. Germline CDR1 SEHNR, CDR2 FQNEAQ (reference sequence). The CDR3 totals 13 residues. CDR3 region: CASGSGFEDTQYF.

The chain uses TRBV7-2 and TRBJ2-1; the D call from TCRdb, TRBD1, cannot be confirmed without DNA. Germline CDR1 is SGHTA and CDR2 is FQGNSA. The CDR3 sequence is 15 residues long. Here the CDR3 reads CASSRDRVSYNEQFF.

The chain carries TRBV9 and TRBJ2-1; the D gene TCRdb calls, TRBD1, cannot be checked with no DNA. The CDR3 runs to 17 residues. Per the germline V gene, CDR1 is SGDLS and CDR2 is YYNGEE. CDR3 residues: CASSVAWALSSYNEQFF.

The V and J genes are TRBV2 and TRBJ1-5. Germline V gene lookup returns CDR1 SNHLY and CDR2 FYNNEI. This CDR3 region has 14 residues. CDR3 region: CASSVEGGYQPQHF.

This rearrangement joins TRBV11-2 to TRBJ1-1. Germline V gene data show CDR1 as SGHAT and CDR2 as FQNNGV. This CDR3 is built from 12 residues. The CDR3 is CASSPQRTEAFF.

The gene calls are TRBV5-8 and TRBJ2-7; TCRdb names TRBD1, which stays unverified in the absence of DNA. Looked up from germline, CDR1 is SGHTS and CDR2 is YDEGEE. The CDR3 has 14 residues. CDR3 region: CANQDRGFSYEQYF.

The chain combines TRBV5-6 with TRBJ2-3. The germline gives CDR1 SGHDT, CDR2 YYEEEE. This CDR3 has 11 residues. CDR3 amino acids: CASRLQDTQYF.

The chain couples TRBV7-9 to TRBJ1-4. Looked up from germline, CDR1 is SEHNR and CDR2 is FQNEAQ (reference sequence). The CDR3 contains 16 residues. CDR3: CASSLVSPRPNEKLFF.

The V call is TRBV6-2 or TRBV6-3, the J call TRBJ2-3; the D gene TCRdb calls, TRBD1, cannot be checked with no DNA. The CDR3 covers 12 residues. Germline V CDR1 and CDR2: MNHEY, SVGEGT. The CDR3 sequence is CASIGGLDTQYF.

The chain carries TRBV11-2 and TRBJ2-1; TCRdb lists TRBD1, though no DNA is available to test this call. This CDR3 comprises 19 residues. Germline V gives CDR1 SGHAT, CDR2 FQNNGV. CDR3 amino acids: CASRVTGRDSEVSYNEQFF.

The chain combines TRBV15 with TRBJ2-3; TCRdb designates TRBD1, a call that cannot be tested without DNA. The CDR3 sequence is 15 residues long. The germline V gene has CDR1 LNHNV and CDR2 YYDKDF (reference sequence). CDR3 sequence reads: CATSRATGRTDTQYF.

This rearrangement joins TRBV18 to TRBJ2-3; no DNA is available, so the TRBD1 call from TCRdb remains unchecked. Germline V gene sequence: CDR1 KGHSH, CDR2 LQKENI. CDR3 size: 16 residues. The CDR3: CASSPQGQGATDTQYF. Together with reference TRBV18 and TRBJ2-3, the CDR3 gives the full variable domain: NAGVMQNPRHLVRRRGQEARLRCSPMKGHSHVYWYRQLPEEGLKFMVYLQKENIIDESGMPKERFSAEFPKEGPSILRIQQVVRGDSAAYFCASSPQGQGATDTQYFGPGTRLTVL.

The V call is TRBV3-1, the J call TRBJ1-6. CDR3 length: 12 amino acids. Germline V lookup: CDR1 LGHDT, CDR2 YNNKEL (reference sequence). The CDR3 loop is CASSQPSGPLHF.

CDR3 loop: CASSQEAAHYNEQFF. This rearrangement joins TRBV4-2 to TRBJ2-1. The CDR3 runs to 15 residues. CDR1 LGHNA and CDR2 YNFKEQ come from the germline V gene.

The genes are TRBV12-3 or TRBV12-4 and TRBJ2-7; absent DNA, TCRdb's TRBD1 call cannot be checked. The CDR3 loop spans 15 amino acids. The CDR3 spells CASSFGAVPGREQYF.

V gene TRBV24-1 combines with J gene TRBJ2-3; lacking DNA, the TRBD2 call made by TCRdb goes unchecked. This CDR3 is 16 amino acids long. Germline CDR1 is KGHDR and CDR2 is SFDVKD. The CDR3 loop is CATSDDPLAFTDTQYF.

This sequence joins TRBV20-1 and TRBJ1-1; TCRdb names TRBD1, which stays unverified in the absence of DNA. CDR1 DFQATT and CDR2 SNEGSKA come from the germline V gene (reference sequence). The length of the CDR3 is 14 residues. The CDR3 region is CSAKKGGSKTEAFF.

The V and J genes are TRBV29-1 and TRBJ2-5; TCRdb picks TRBD1, but there is no DNA to check that call. CDR3 length: 14 amino acids. Germline CDR1 SQVTM, CDR2 ANQGSEA. CDR3 protein: CSARPRDGRGTQYF.

The genes are TRBV20-1 and TRBJ2-2. The CDR3 is made up of 15 amino acids. Germline assignment: CDR1 DFQATT and CDR2 SNEGSKA (reference sequence). The CDR3 region is CSARDSRRSREELFF.